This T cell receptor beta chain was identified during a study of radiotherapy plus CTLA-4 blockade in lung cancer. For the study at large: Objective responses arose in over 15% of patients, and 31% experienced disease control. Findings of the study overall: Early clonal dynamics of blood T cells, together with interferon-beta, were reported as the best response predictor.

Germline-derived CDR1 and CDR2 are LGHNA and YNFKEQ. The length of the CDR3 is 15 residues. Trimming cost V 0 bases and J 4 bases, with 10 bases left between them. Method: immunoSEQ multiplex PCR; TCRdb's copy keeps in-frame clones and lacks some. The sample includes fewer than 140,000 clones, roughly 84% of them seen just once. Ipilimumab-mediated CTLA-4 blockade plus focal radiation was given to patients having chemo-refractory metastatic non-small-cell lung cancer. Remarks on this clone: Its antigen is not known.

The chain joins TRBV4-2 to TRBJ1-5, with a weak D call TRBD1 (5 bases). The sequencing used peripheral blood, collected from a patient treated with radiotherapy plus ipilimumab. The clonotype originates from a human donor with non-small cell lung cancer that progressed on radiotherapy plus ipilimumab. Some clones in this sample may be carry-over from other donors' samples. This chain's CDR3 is CASSQDRTNNQPQHF. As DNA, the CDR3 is TGTGCCAGCAGCCAAGACCGGACAAATAATCAGCCCCAGCATTTT.